This TCR beta chain originates from a study of CD8+CD57+ T cells in acquired aplastic anemia. Per germline, CDR1 DFQATT and CDR2 SNEGSKA (reference sequence). V was clipped by 6 bases and J by 5 bases; unmatched bases: 7. The CDR3 spans 14 residues. The TCR beta profiling, which covered VDJ combination and CDR3 sequence, was carried out using genomic DNA as the template. TCRdb reprocessed the reads via MiXCR and lists one record per CDR3 protein. Here the sample spans some 200,000 distinct CDR3 sequences, more than 55% being singletons. This clonotype has a handful of counts. CD8+CD57+ cell expansion had been shown by flow cytometry in patients chosen for sequencing.

V and J are TRBV20-1 and TRBJ1-6; 7 bases are shared with TRBD1. This TCR was sampled from a human donor with aplastic anemia. Sequenced: sorted CD4+, CD8+, or CD8+CD57+ T cells (not recorded which) from PBMCs. The CDR3 bases are TGCAGTGCGAACCCGGGACAGAATAATTCACCCCTCCACTTT. Protein: CSANPGQNNSPLHF.